A selection of T cell receptor beta chains follows, all from one sample in a study of T cells in Graves' hyperthyroidism and ophthalmopathy. MiXCR, run by TCRdb on the multiplex PCR reads, gives a single entry per CDR3 protein. The sample carries 550,000 to 600,000 distinct CDR3 sequences, 14% recorded once. Sequenced material: blood. The source is a woman between 18 and 29 years old with Graves' ophthalmopathy. The CDR3 runs from the conserved cysteine through the conserved F or W. Each record gives: J gene, clone size, D gene, V gene, CDR3 DNA, CDR3 protein. The D gene is left open where the match is weak. For some rows the clone size is stated as once, few or many, or as a class when expanded; others skip it.

TRBJ1-3 | many | - | TRBV3-1 | TGTGCCAGCAGCCAAGTGCAGGGAGGGGCGCCCAACACCATATATTTT | CASSQVQGGAPNTIYF
TRBJ1-6 | - | - | TRBV12-3/TRBV12-4 | TGTGCCAGCAGTTTATTTTCAGCGATGAATTCACCCCTCCACTTT | CASSLFSAMNSPLHF
TRBJ1-6 | - | - | TRBV7-2 | TGTGCCAGCAGCGCCCCAGGGGCTTCACCCCTCCACTTT | CASSAPGASPLHF
TRBJ2-3 | - | - | TRBV11-3 | TGTGCCAGCAGACCCAACACTAGCCCTCCTGGCACCTCTATCTATTTT | CASRPNTSPPGTSIYF
TRBJ2-7 | many | - | TRBV15 | TGTGCCACCAGCAGAGGAGGGGGTCAGATCTACGAGCAGTACTTC | CATSRGGGQIYEQYF
TRBJ2-2 | many | - | TRBV29-1 | TGCAGCGTTGACGAAGGGACAAACACCGGGGAGCTGTTTTTT | CSVDEGTNTGELFF
TRBJ1-4 | - | - | TRBV28 | TGTGCCAGCAGCCACAGGGCGAGAGATGAAAAACTGTTTTTT | CASSHRARDEKLFF
TRBJ1-3 | - | TRBD1 | TRBV6-2/TRBV6-3 | TGTGCCAGCAGCCTGACAGGGCGATATTCTGGAAACACCATATATTTT | CASSLTGRYSGNTIYF
TRBJ1-1 | - | - | TRBV6-2/TRBV6-3 | TGTGCCAGCAGTTCCCCCCGGCAAGCTTTCTTT | CASSSPRQAFF
TRBJ2-7 | many | - | TRBV12-3/TRBV12-4 | TGTGCCAGCACCCCTAAGAACAGGGTGTCCTACGAGCAGTACTTC | CASTPKNRVSYEQYF
TRBJ1-1 | - | - | TRBV12-3/TRBV12-4 | TGTGCCAGCAGATTCGGGGGACACCTGAACACTGAAGCTTTCTTT | CASRFGGHLNTEAFF
TRBJ2-7 | - | - | TRBV4-3 | TGCGCCAGCAGCCAAGATAGCCGAATGTGGGGCCCCAAGCGAAGCTCCTACGAGCAGTACTTC | CASSQDSRMWGPKRSSYEQYF
TRBJ1-5 | many | - | TRBV20-1 | TGCAGTGCTAGAGATATGGGGCGGGACTCCAATCAGCCCCAGCATTTT | CSARDMGRDSNQPQHF
TRBJ1-6 | few | TRBD1 | TRBV7-2 | TGTGCCAGCAGCTTAGCTGTAGACAGGGGTAATTCACCCCTCCACTTT | CASSLAVDRGNSPLHF
TRBJ2-3 | many | - | TRBV18 | TGTGCCAGCTCACCCACGGGTAGTAACACAGATACGCAGTATTTT | CASSPTGSNTDTQYF
TRBJ1-6 | - | TRBD1 | TRBV12-3/TRBV12-4 | TGTGCCAGCAGTCGGCGCGGGGACAGGGGCAATTCACCCCTCCACTTT | CASSRRGDRGNSPLHF
TRBJ1-2 | many | - | TRBV30 | TGTGCCTGGAGTTCATGGGGTTTAGCCTATGGCTACACCTTC | CAWSSWGLAYGYTF
TRBJ1-5 | many | - | TRBV6-2/TRBV6-3 | TGTGCCAGCGCTCTGGGGGGGACCCAGCATTTT | CASALGGTQHF
TRBJ2-1 | many | TRBD2 | TRBV20-1 | TGCAGTGCTCCGAAGACTAGCGGGAGACCTCCTGTGGGCAATGAGCAGTTCTTC | CSAPKTSGRPPVGNEQFF
TRBJ1-1 | many | TRBD1 | TRBV12-3/TRBV12-4 | TGTGCCAGCCAAGGACAGGGGGCAAATAATGCTTTCTTT | CASQGQGANNAFF
TRBJ2-7 | many | - | TRBV27 | TGTGCCAGCAGTTTCGGTGGGAATGACGAGCAGTACTTC | CASSFGGNDEQYF
TRBJ2-3 | many | - | TRBV7-2 | TGTGCCACCGCGGAGAAGGTTACAGATACGCAGTATTTT | CATAEKVTDTQYF
TRBJ1-2 | many | - | TRBV30 | TGTGCCTGGAGTCCGAAGGTCTATGGCTACACCTTC | CAWSPKVYGYTF
TRBJ1-5 | many | - | TRBV7-9 | TGTGCCAGCGGTGATCACAATCAGCCCCAGCATTTT | CASGDHNQPQHF
TRBJ2-5 | - | - | TRBV5-4 | TGTGCCAGCAGATTTGGGGCCGGGGAGACCCAGTACTTC | CASRFGAGETQYF
TRBJ2-7 | many | - | TRBV28 | TGTGCCAGCTGTATGGGGGTGCTGTACGAGCAGTACTTC | CASCMGVLYEQYF
TRBJ1-4 | many | - | TRBV6-1 | TGTGCCAGCAGCAACAGGCTTGGGGGAATGGTTTTGTCAGCTAATGAAAAACTGTTTTTT | CASSNRLGGMVLSANEKLFF
TRBJ1-6 | many | - | TRBV28 | TGTGCCAGCAGAACGGACGGGTACTATTCACCCCTCCACTTT | CASRTDGYYSPLHF
TRBJ2-7 | many | TRBD2 | TRBV11-2 | TGTGCCAGCAGCCAAGCACTAGCGGGAGGGTACGAGCAGTACTTC | CASSQALAGGYEQYF
TRBJ1-6 | - | - | TRBV5-6 | TGTGCCAGCAGTCATCGACAGGATAATTCACCCCTCCACTTT | CASSHRQDNSPLHF
TRBJ2-7 | many | - | TRBV20-1 | TGCAGTGCTAGCGGGACCGACTACGAGCAGTACTTC | CSASGTDYEQYF
TRBJ1-1 | - | TRBD1 | TRBV12-3/TRBV12-4 | TGTGCCAGCAGTTTAGTCGGGACAGGGAAGAACACTGAAGCTTTCTTT | CASSLVGTGKNTEAFF
TRBJ2-3 | many | - | TRBV13 | TGTGCCAGCAGCTTAGGAGGTCGGGCCCCAGATACGCAGTATTTT | CASSLGGRAPDTQYF
TRBJ1-5 | - | - | TRBV19 | TGTGCCAGTAGCACAGTGGCGCAGCCCCAGCATTTT | CASSTVAQPQHF
TRBJ2-7 | few | - | TRBV7-3 | TGTGCCAGCAGTCACACCCCCGGGGTCGACAGGTTGGACGAGCAGTACTTC | CASSHTPGVDRLDEQYF